Given below is one TCR beta chain in context. Its antigen is currently unknown. This entry is derived from a study of T cells expressing NK-cell markers. Study-level results: These clonotypes additionally ranked first within the CD3+CD56-NKG2C+ fraction of several donors. Unclear, still, was the HCMV specificity of the expanded NKG2C+ T cell clones. The share of CD8+ T cells held by dominant NKG2C+ clonotypes was about 1.0-7.5% in several donors.

5'RACE template switching built TCR beta cDNA with unique molecular identifiers. TCRdb processed the 5' RACE reads again and assigns one entry to each CDR3 protein, with no DNA. The table counts about 260,000 distinct CDR3 sequences; about 4.2% lies in the top ten. Per the germline V gene, CDR1 is DFQATT and CDR2 is SNEGSKA (reference sequence). The CDR3 length is 12 residues. The sequence derives from a woman between 18 and 69 years old in good health. Material: blood T cells: a sorted CD56 or NKG2C T cell subset, CD4+ or CD8+ T cells, or bulk PBMC T cells (not recorded which). This chain uses TRBV20-1 with TRBJ1-6. The CDR3 sequence is CSATGVNSPLHF.